Shown below are 23 T cell receptor beta chains from a single sample sequenced in a study of blood T cell repertoires in COVID-19. Data came from immunoSEQ multiplex PCR; TCRdb stores just in-frame clones and leaves some out. The sample contains about 360,000 clones, over 65% of which appear only once. The sample consisted of peripheral blood. The origin of the receptors is a human donor with acute or convalescent COVID-19. The donor label of this sample is uncertain.

This clone was picked up one time. This rearrangement joins TRBV28 to TRBJ2-5; no clear D gene. V dropped 6 bases and J dropped 2 bases, with 16 bases sitting between them. Looked up from germline, CDR1 is MDHEN and CDR2 is SYDVKM. This CDR3 contains 15 residues. Here the CDR3 DNA reads TGTGCCAGCAGCCACCCAGCGAGAGGACAAGAGACCCAGTACTTC. It encodes CASSHPARGQETQYF. The full variable domain, in which reference TRBV28 and TRBJ2-5 provide the parts outside the CDR3, is DVKVTQSSRYLVKRTGEKVFLECVQDMDHENMFWYRQDPGLGLRLIYFSYDVKMKEKGDIPEGYSVSREKKERFSLILESASTNQTSMYLCASSHPARGQETQYFGPGTRLLVL.

The rearrangement uses TRBV19 and TRBJ2-4, with TRBD2 matching over 8 bases. The CDR3 loop spans 14 amino acids. CDR1 and CDR2 (germline): LNHDA, SQIVND (reference sequence). Trimming removed 5 bases from V and 6 bases from J; junction bases left unmatched: 6. The CDR3 loop is CASSLSGSTNIQYF. CDR3 DNA sequence: TGTGCCAGTAGTTTAAGCGGGAGTACAAACATTCAGTACTTC.

This chain connects TRBV5-1 to TRBJ2-5; unclear D gene. The CDR3 loop spans 13 amino acids. V was shortened by 3 bases and J by 3 bases, with 9 bases between the two germline ends. Germline V gene data show CDR1 as SGHRS and CDR2 as YFSETQ. CDR3 sequence reads: CASSYTVKETQYF. DNA for the CDR3: TGCGCCAGCAGCTACACCGTAAAAGAGACCCAGTACTTC.

The rearrangement joins TRBV6-6 to TRBJ1-2; D not certain. The germline gives CDR1 MNHNY, CDR2 SVGAGI (reference sequence). Trimming left V 6 bases short and J 4 bases short, with 18 bases between. This CDR3 comprises 15 residues. The CDR3 region is CASRADGRASYGYTF. The CDR3 nucleotides read TGTGCCAGCAGAGCGGACGGGCGGGCCAGCTATGGCTACACCTTC.

The chain carries TRBV18 and TRBJ2-7, with 7 bases aligning to TRBD2. The J segment lost 6 bases and the V segment lost 2 bases, leaving 13 bases of the junction unmatched. Germline V gene sequence: CDR1 KGHSH, CDR2 LQKENI. The CDR3 runs 16 residues. CDR3 DNA sequence: TGTGCCAGCTCACCAGAGGTAGCGGGTGGGAAATTCGAGCAGTACTTC. The encoded protein is CASSPEVAGGKFEQYF.

The chain uses TRBV6-5 and TRBJ2-3, with D possibly being TRBD2 (6 bases). V lost 7 bases and J lost 4, with 15 bases in between. The germline V gene encodes CDR1 MNHEY and CDR2 SVGAGI. This CDR3 has 14 residues. CDR3 residues: CASIKLGSADTQYF. In nucleotides, the CDR3 is TGTGCCAGCATCAAACTCGGGAGCGCAGATACGCAGTATTTT.

The chain combines TRBV6-4 with TRBJ1-1; TRBD1 might be the D (5 bases). Per germline, CDR1 MRHNA and CDR2 SNTAGT. Trimming pared 0 bases from V and 1 base from J, leaving 12 bases between. The CDR3 is 16 residues long. Here the CDR3 DNA reads TGTGCCAGCAGTGACTCGCCAAGGAGGGGGAACACTGAAGCTTTCTTT. As protein: CASSDSPRRGNTEAFF.

This chain joins TRBV15 and TRBJ2-1; D is perhaps TRBD2 (5 bases). Between the trimmed V and J ends, which lost 1 base and 8 bases, there was a span of 9 bases. The germline V gene encodes CDR1 LNHNV and CDR2 YYDKDF (reference sequence). The CDR3 loop spans 13 amino acids. CDR3 sequence reads: CATSRGGSDEQFF. Written as DNA, the CDR3 is TGTGCCACCAGCAGAGGAGGGAGTGATGAGCAGTTCTTC.

This rearrangement joins TRBV6-5 to TRBJ1-2, with 8 bases that match TRBD1. The V and J ends lost 8 bases and 4 bases, in that order; junction bases with no gene match: 12. The germline V gene has CDR1 MNHEY and CDR2 SVGAGI. This CDR3 is built from 15 residues. This CDR3 reads CASLYGQGATYGYTF. CDR3 bases: TGTGCCAGCCTTTACGGACAGGGAGCGACCTATGGCTACACCTTC.

The chain uses TRBV30 and TRBJ1-2; 9 bases match TRBD1. Unmatched junction bases numbered 12, after V lost 3 bases and J lost 4 bases. Germline CDR1 reads GTSNPN; CDR2 reads SVGIG (reference sequence). This CDR3 region has 16 residues. The CDR3 coding sequence is TGTGCCTGGAGGGGACAGGGCCCTCTGTATCTCTATGGCTACACCTTC. Translated, it gives CAWRGQGPLYLYGYTF.

This chain joins TRBV6-6 and TRBJ2-7, with D tentatively TRBD1 (5 bases). Looked up from germline, CDR1 is MNHNY and CDR2 is SVGAGI (reference sequence). Deletions cut 2 bases from V and 6 bases from J, with 11 bases between. CDR3 size: 13 residues. The CDR3 loop is CASSYGAPVEQYF. The CDR3 DNA reads TGTGCCAGCAGTTACGGGGCACCTGTCGAGCAGTACTTC.

This sequence joins TRBV5-6 and TRBJ1-1; 12 nucleotides align to TRBD1. V shed 4 bases and J 0 bases; nucleotides not matched to a gene: 7. The CDR3 loop spans 17 amino acids. Germline CDR1 is SGHDT and CDR2 is YYEEEE. The DNA of the CDR3 is TGTGCCAGCAGCCTTGGGACAGGGGGCCCGATGAACACTGAAGCTTTCTTT. Its protein is CASSLGTGGPMNTEAFF.

This clone is a singleton in its sample. The J gene is TRBJ2-5, the V gene TRBV27, with D possibly being TRBD2 (7 bases). The V gene lost 6 bases and the J gene lost 4 bases, with 21 bases spanning the gap. In germline, CDR1 is MNHEY, CDR2 SMNVEV (reference sequence). This CDR3 is 16 amino acids long. CDR3 residues: CASSRGQFPGGETQYF. In nucleotides, the CDR3 is TGTGCCAGCAGCCGTGGACAGTTCCCGGGGGGAGAGACCCAGTACTTC.

The chain couples TRBV7-9 to TRBJ2-7, with D perhaps matching TRBD2 (5 bases). The CDR3 has 14 amino acids. V was cut by 5 bases and J by 3 bases, with 14 bases left in between. Per germline, CDR1 SEHNR and CDR2 FQNEAQ (reference sequence). CDR3 amino acids: CASSLVGVDYEQYF. Written as DNA, the CDR3 is TGTGCCAGCAGCCTCGTCGGGGTGGACTACGAGCAGTACTTC. Full variable domain (missing parts from reference TRBV7-9 and TRBJ2-7): DTGVSQNPRHKITKRGQNVTFRCDPISEHNRLYWYRQTLGQGPEFLTYFQNEAQLEKSRLLSDRFSAERPKGSFSTLEIQRTEQGDSAMYLCASSLVGVDYEQYFGPGTRLTVT.

CDR3 coding DNA: TGTGCCAGCAGCCGGACTAGGATTAACAATGAGCAGTTCTTC. Its translation: CASSRTRINNEQFF. The gene calls are TRBV6-5 and TRBJ2-1, with TRBD2 matching over 7 bases. V trimming: 6 bases; J trimming: 5 bases; junction bases outside the gene matches: 7. CDR3 length equals 14 residues. The germline V gene has CDR1 MNHEY and CDR2 SVGAGI.

This chain joins TRBV29-1 and TRBJ1-2, with D perhaps matching TRBD1 (6 bases). Looked up from germline, CDR1 is SQVTM and CDR2 is ANQGSEA. This CDR3 is 12 amino acids long. DNA of the CDR3: TGCAGTGTAGGACAGAGAAACTATGGCTACACCTTC. Encoded protein: CSVGQRNYGYTF.

The J gene is TRBJ2-5, the V gene TRBV28, with TRBD1 identical over 11 bases. The CDR3 totals 15 residues. The ends lost 7 bases at V and 4 bases at J; junction bases unmatched: 8. Per the germline V gene, CDR1 is MDHEN and CDR2 is SYDVKM. This chain's CDR3 is CASTQGTGGIETQYF. In nucleotides, the CDR3 is TGTGCCAGCACCCAAGGGACAGGGGGAATAGAGACCCAGTACTTC.

The chain links TRBV6-6 to TRBJ2-5, with TRBD1 matching over 7 bases. Germline trimming cut 2 bases from V and 5 bases from J; bases unmatched to any gene: 8. CDR1 and CDR2 from the germline V gene are MNHNY and SVGAGI (reference sequence). This CDR3 spans 15 amino acids. CDR3 amino acids: CASSYRTTGLETQYF. The CDR3 region has the DNA TGTGCCAGCAGTTACCGTACGACAGGGTTGGAGACCCAGTACTTC.

The chain carries TRBV2 and TRBJ2-5, with TRBD1 identical over 7 bases. The CDR3 length is 15 residues. Trimming at V came to 8 bases and at J to 4 bases, leaving 13 bases not matched to a gene. Per germline, CDR1 SNHLY and CDR2 FYNNEI. In nucleotides, the CDR3 is TGTGCCAGCGCAGTTGGGGCAGGGGGATTAGAGACCCAGTACTTC. It translates to CASAVGAGGLETQYF. Filled out from reference TRBV2 and TRBJ2-5, the complete variable domain reads EPEVTQTPSHQVTQMGQEVILRCVPISNHLYFYWYRQILGQKVEFLVSFYNNEISEKSEIFDDQFSVERPDGSNFTLKIRSTKLEDSAMYFCASAVGAGGLETQYFGPGTRLLVL.

The V and J genes are TRBV29-1 and TRBJ2-2, with 7 bases matching TRBD1. This CDR3 has 14 residues. Trimming took 7 bases from V and 1 from J; bases not matched to a gene: 6. Germline V lookup: CDR1 SQVTM, CDR2 ANQGSEA. As DNA, the CDR3 is TGCAGCGCTGGGACAGCAAAGAACACCGGGGAGCTGTTTTTT. Its protein is CSAGTAKNTGELFF.

V and J are TRBV5-8 and TRBJ2-7, with D perhaps TRBD2 (5 bases). This CDR3 has 12 amino acids. V lost 4 bases, J lost 2 bases, and 7 bases lay in between. Germline V gives CDR1 SGHTS, CDR2 YDEGEE. CDR3 loop: CASSLGAYEQYF. CDR3 nucleotide sequence: TGTGCCAGCAGCCTCGGGGCCTACGAGCAGTACTTC.

V is TRBV5-4 and J is TRBJ2-1, with 15 bases matching TRBD2. The CDR3 length is 16 residues. CDR1 SGHNT and CDR2 YYREEE come from the germline V gene (reference sequence). CDR3 residues: CATQTPGLAGGREQFF. CDR3 coding DNA: TGTGCAACGCAAACACCAGGACTAGCGGGGGGGCGGGAGCAGTTCTTC.

This clone was seen more than once but under ten times. The chain couples TRBV2 to TRBJ2-1, with D possibly matching TRBD1 (5 bases). The CDR3 is 13 residues long. CDR1 is SNHLY, CDR2 FYNNEI, per germline. The V and J ends lost 6 bases and 8 bases respectively, with 14 bases between them. The CDR3 DNA sequence: TGTGCCAGCAGCCCTGACAGTGGCGATGAGCAGTTCTTC. Protein sequence: CASSPDSGDEQFF. Complete variable domain (other parts from reference TRBV2 and TRBJ2-1): EPEVTQTPSHQVTQMGQEVILRCVPISNHLYFYWYRQILGQKVEFLVSFYNNEISEKSEIFDDQFSVERPDGSNFTLKIRSTKLEDSAMYFCASSPDSGDEQFFGPGTRLTVL.